The clone carrying this TCR beta chain was seen at least ten times. What it recognizes is unknown. The sample originates from a study of T cell repertoires in cytomegalovirus infection. Study information: It was the public TCR beta signatures that indicated both CMV infection and matching HLA type. Findings of the study overall: Clonotype analysis showed dominance of the ex vivo response by HLA-C-restricted CMV-specific TCR beta clonotypes.

Germline V lookup: CDR1 SGHVS, CDR2 FQNEAQ. Trimming removed 3 bases at V and 7 bases at J, with 12 bases between. CDR3 length equals 13 residues. TCRdb re-derived calls from the reads in MiXCR, one entry per CDR3 protein. The sample gives almost 500,000 distinct CDR3 sequences, 11% of which show up once; roughly 10% is in the top ten. This receptor was taken from a human donor in good health (CMV status not recorded). Some clones in this sample may be carry-over from other donors' samples. The sequenced sample was PBMCs. The chain links TRBV7-8 to TRBJ1-2; D may be TRBD1 (5 bases). The CDR3 spells CASSLGPTGGYTF. The CDR3 nucleotides are TGTGCCAGCAGCTTGGGGCCCACGGGTGGCTACACCTTC.